What follows are 13 T cell receptor beta chains derived from one specimen sequenced in a study of radiation and T cells in renal cell carcinoma. This table comes from immunoSEQ multiplex PCR, and its TCRdb copy is limited to in-frame clones, with some not included. The sample has around 78,000 clones; 80% to 90% are singletons. Time point meaning: blood 4 weeks post-SBRT, at nephrectomy. Treatment in this sample: 15 Gy SBRT to primary tumor, nephrectomy 4 weeks later. Specimen: blood, collected from a patient whose treatment included radiotherapy and nephrectomy. The receptors were gathered from a woman between 70 and 85 years old with renal cell carcinoma.

The V gene is TRBV7-2, the J gene TRBJ2-2; 8 bases are shared with TRBD2. J was trimmed by 8 bases and V by 4 bases; bases with no gene match: 6. Germline CDR1 and CDR2: SGHTA and FQGNSA. This CDR3 contains 14 residues. CDR3 sequence reads: CASSSGGTAGELFF. The CDR3 bases are TGTGCCAGCAGCTCGGGGGGGACTGCTGGGGAGCTGTTTTTT.

The chain has TRBV28 and TRBJ1-4; no definite D call. CDR3 size: 17 residues. Trimming removed 3 bases from V and 2 bases from J, with 16 bases in between. Germline loops: CDR1 MDHEN, CDR2 SYDVKM. This chain's CDR3 is CASSFRLGGSTNEKLFF. The CDR3 nucleotides are TGTGCCAGCAGTTTCCGTCTCGGTGGGTCTACTAATGAAAAACTGTTTTTT.

This chain uses TRBV30 with TRBJ2-1; D remains unclear. Germline CDR1 GTSNPN, CDR2 SVGIG (reference sequence). This CDR3 region has 14 residues. The V and J ends lost 0 bases and 0 bases respectively, with 6 bases between them. The CDR3 here is CAWSVSLSYNEQFF. The CDR3 nucleotides read TGTGCCTGGAGTGTATCCCTCTCCTACAATGAGCAGTTCTTC.

This chain joins TRBV5-1 and TRBJ2-3; TRBD2 matches 7 bases. CDR1 is SGHRS, CDR2 YFSETQ, per germline. The V and J ends lost 4 bases and 2 bases, in that order; junction bases with no gene match: 10. The CDR3 totals 16 residues. CDR3 protein: CASSHGGGRATDTQYF. The CDR3 DNA follows: TGCGCCAGCAGCCACGGGGGAGGGCGGGCCACAGATACGCAGTATTTT. The entire variable domain, with the rest obtained from reference TRBV5-1 and TRBJ2-3, is as follows: KAGVTQTPRYLIKTRGQQVTLSCSPISGHRSVSWYQQTPGQGLQFLFEYFSETQRNKGNFPGRFSGRQFSNSRSEMNVSTLELGDSALYLCASSHGGGRATDTQYFGPGTRLTVL.

The chain uses TRBV7-8 and TRBJ2-3, with TRBD1 as a possible D gene (6 bases). Germline V CDR1 and CDR2: SGHVS, FQNEAQ. This CDR3 spans 15 amino acids. Trimming took 1 base from V and 0 from J, leaving 8 bases between them. The CDR3 sequence: CASSLGGPSTDTQYF. The CDR3, as DNA: TGTGCCAGCAGCTTAGGGGGGCCGAGCACAGATACGCAGTATTTT.

This clone occurred a few times. V is TRBV7-2 and J is TRBJ1-4; D might be TRBD1 (5 bases). CDR3 length: 15 amino acids. Per germline, CDR1 SGHTA and CDR2 FQGNSA. V was trimmed by 5 bases and J by 8 bases, leaving 18 bases between them. The CDR3 is CASSPGRAWWEKLFF. The DNA of the CDR3 is TGTGCCAGCAGCCCGGGACGGGCCTGGTGGGAAAAACTGTTTTTT.

The chain recombines TRBV2 with TRBJ1-4, with no clear D. The CDR3 sequence is 12 residues long. Germline loops: CDR1 SNHLY, CDR2 FYNNEI. Trimming removed 6 bases at V and 8 bases at J, with 10 bases between. CDR3 protein: CASRGLSEKLFF. For the CDR3, the DNA is TGTGCCAGCAGGGGTTTAAGCGAAAAACTGTTTTTT.

The chain has TRBV7-2 and TRBJ1-2; D unresolved. The CDR3 is 14 residues long. The V gene lost 2 bases and the J gene lost 7 bases, with 14 bases spanning the gap. Per germline, CDR1 SGHTA and CDR2 FQGNSA. The CDR3 DNA sequence: TGTGCCAGCAGCTTATCCCCAGGACTAGTTGGCTACACCTTC. It translates to CASSLSPGLVGYTF.

This chain joins TRBV11-3 and TRBJ1-1; 7 positions agree with TRBD1. V dropped 3 bases and J dropped 0; count of bases not matched to a gene: 10. This CDR3 is 17 amino acids long. Germline assignment: CDR1 SGHNT and CDR2 YENEEA. The CDR3 protein is CASSFSGQVIMNTEAFF. In DNA form, the CDR3 reads TGTGCCAGCAGCTTTTCCGGACAGGTAATAATGAACACTGAAGCTTTCTTT.

The rearrangement links TRBV10-3 to TRBJ2-7; 8 bases map to TRBD1. Germline V lookup: CDR1 ENHRY, CDR2 SYGVKD. The CDR3 is 14 amino acids. V dropped 6 bases and J dropped 5; count of bases not matched to a gene: 9. The CDR3 DNA sequence: TGTGCCATCAGGGGGGAAGGACAGGGCCACGAGCAGTACTTC. Protein product: CAIRGEGQGHEQYF.

This clone occurred once. The chain recombines TRBV2 with TRBJ1-2; D unclear. From germline, CDR1 is SNHLY and CDR2 FYNNEI. The V end was cut by 2 bases, the J end by 2 bases, with 6 bases between. The CDR3 has 13 residues. The CDR3 nucleotides read TGTGCCAGCAGTGAACCGGGGAACTATGGCTACACCTTC. Residues: CASSEPGNYGYTF.

V usage is TRBV5-1 and J usage is TRBJ1-1, with TRBD1 as a possible D gene (6 bases). The germline V gene encodes CDR1 SGHRS and CDR2 YFSETQ. The CDR3 loop spans 15 amino acids. The ends were cut back, 0 bases at V and 0 bases at J, with 9 bases in the middle. The CDR3: CASSLEGGVNTEAFF. The CDR3 bases are TGCGCCAGCAGCTTGGAAGGGGGGGTGAACACTGAAGCTTTCTTT.

The rearrangement joins TRBV5-1 to TRBJ2-7; the D gene is possibly TRBD2 (6 bases). This CDR3 has 15 residues. Per germline, CDR1 SGHRS and CDR2 YFSETQ. The V and J ends lost 0 bases and 1 base respectively, with 11 bases between them. For the CDR3, the DNA is TGCGCCAGCAGCTTGGCCGGGGCGGGGTCCTACGAGCAGTACTTC. As protein: CASSLAGAGSYEQYF.